Presented here are 17 T cell receptor beta chains from one specimen sequenced in a study of blood T cell repertoires in COVID-19. TCRdb's copy holds only in-frame clones and misses some; the assay was immunoSEQ multiplex PCR. The sample carries roughly 37,000 clones, roughly 78% recorded once. Specimen: peripheral blood. The receptors were sampled from a man between 60 and 75 years old with acute or convalescent COVID-19.

The rearrangement joins TRBV7-9 to TRBJ2-7, with a weak D call TRBD1 (6 bases). With 0 bases removed from V and 5 bases from J, the gap between germline ends came to 11 bases. Germline lookup yields CDR1 SEHNR and CDR2 FQNEAQ (reference sequence). This CDR3 contains 14 residues. CDR3 sequence: CASSLAAGDHEQYF. In DNA form, the CDR3 reads TGTGCCAGCAGCTTAGCGGCAGGGGACCACGAGCAGTACTTC.

This chain uses TRBV4-2 with TRBJ2-7; 14 bases are a match to TRBD2. The CDR3 length is 14 residues. Unmatched junction bases numbered 2, after V lost 3 bases and J lost 7 bases. In germline, CDR1 is LGHNA, CDR2 YNFKEQ. CDR3 sequence (DNA): TGTGCCAGCAGCCAGGGACTAGCGGGAGAGGAGCAGTACTTC. Residues: CASSQGLAGEEQYF.

This clone was seen only a few times. The chain couples TRBV6-5 to TRBJ2-7, with D tentatively TRBD2 (7 bases). The CDR3 spans 13 residues. Germline V CDR1 and CDR2: MNHEY, SVGAGI. V was pared by 10 bases and J by 3 bases, with 16 bases between. The CDR3 DNA reads TGTGCCACCGCGGCGGGGGCGATCTACGAGCAGTACTTC. Translation gives CATAAGAIYEQYF.

This clone was detected only a few times. CDR3 amino acids: CASSPTSGGAGELFF. As DNA, the CDR3 is TGTGCCAGCAGCCCAACTAGCGGAGGGGCCGGGGAGCTGTTTTTT. The rearrangement joins TRBV7-2 to TRBJ2-2, with TRBD2 matching over 8 bases. The CDR3 consists of 15 residues. CDR1 and CDR2 (germline): SGHTA, FQGNSA. V shed 5 bases and J 6 bases; nucleotides not matched to a gene: 8.

The chain joins TRBV7-2 to TRBJ2-4, with TRBD1 matching 12 bases. Looked up from germline, CDR1 is SGHTA and CDR2 is FQGNSA. After removal of 0 bases from V and 6 bases from J, the junction contained 6 bases not matched to a gene. This CDR3 is built from 17 residues. CDR3 in amino acids: CASSLALGQGARNIQYF. CDR3 nucleotide sequence: TGTGCCAGCAGCTTAGCGCTGGGACAGGGGGCGAGAAACATTCAGTACTTC.

This clone came up many times. DNA of the CDR3: TGTGCCAGCAGCTTAGACCAGGGGGCAGGGGAGACCCAGTACTTC. Translation: CASSLDQGAGETQYF. V usage is TRBV7-9 and J usage is TRBJ2-5, with 8 positions matching TRBD1. Losses at the gene ends were 1 base for V and 5 bases for J; bases not matched to a gene: 6. The CDR3 has 15 amino acids. Per germline, CDR1 SEHNR and CDR2 FQNEAQ (reference sequence).

This chain links TRBV10-3 with TRBJ1-5, with 7 bases that match TRBD1. The V gene's germline CDR1 is ENHRY and CDR2 SYGVKD. The length of the CDR3 is 14 residues. J was trimmed by 1 base and V by 6 bases; bases with no gene match: 3. This chain's CDR3 is CAISGTESNQPQHF. The DNA for the CDR3 is TGTGCCATCAGCGGGACAGAGAGCAATCAGCCCCAGCATTTT.

V and J are TRBV11-2 and TRBJ1-1, with 9 bases matching TRBD1. The CDR3 runs to 14 residues. Germline V gives CDR1 SGHAT, CDR2 FQNNGV. J gave up 4 bases and V 3 bases, and 3 bases lay outside the gene matches. CDR3 bases: TGTGCCAGCAGCTTGGGGACAGGGAGCACTGAAGCTTTCTTT. Translated: CASSLGTGSTEAFF.

The gene calls are TRBV5-8 and TRBJ1-5; D remains ambiguous. The CDR3 consists of 15 residues. The ends were cut back, 0 bases at V and 2 bases at J, with 9 bases in the middle. Germline V gene data show CDR1 as SGHTS and CDR2 as YDEGEE. The CDR3 DNA sequence: TGTGCCAGCAGCTTGGGGCAGGTTGGCAATCAGCCCCAGCATTTT. The encoded protein is CASSLGQVGNQPQHF.

The chain employs TRBV24-1 and TRBJ2-3; 9 bases map to TRBD2. The CDR3 runs 14 residues. Germline V gene data show CDR1 as KGHDR and CDR2 as SFDVKD. Germline trimming cut 5 bases from V and 4 bases from J; bases unmatched to any gene: 3. Written as DNA, the CDR3 is TGTGCCACCAGTGTTGGACTAGCGTCAGATACGCAGTATTTT. This codes for CATSVGLASDTQYF.

The V call is TRBV5-1, the J call TRBJ2-7, with 14 positions matching TRBD2. The CDR3 covers 16 residues. Germline V CDR1 and CDR2: SGHRS, YFSETQ. The trim removed 3 bases at V and 5 bases at J, leaving 7 bases unmatched. This CDR3 is CASSSGLAGAHHEQYF. In DNA, the CDR3 is TGCGCCAGCAGCTCGGGACTAGCGGGAGCCCACCACGAGCAGTACTTC.

This rearrangement joins TRBV29-1 to TRBJ2-1; perhaps TRBD1 as D (7 bases). The germline CDR1 and CDR2 sequences are SQVTM and ANQGSEA. CDR3 size: 11 residues. The V gene lost 3 bases and the J gene lost 8 bases, with 8 bases spanning the gap. CDR3 in amino acids: CSVDRGDEQFF. The CDR3 DNA is TGCAGCGTTGACAGGGGGGATGAGCAGTTCTTC.

The gene calls are TRBV7-9 and TRBJ1-2; D is possibly TRBD1 (5 bases). The CDR3 contains 15 residues. V was cut by 0 bases and J by 6 bases, with 14 bases left in between. Germline CDR1 is SEHNR and CDR2 is FQNEAQ (reference sequence). In nucleotides, the CDR3 is TGTGCCAGCAGCTTAGCGCCAGGGAAAGGGGATGGCTACACCTTC. This gives the protein CASSLAPGKGDGYTF.

The CDR3 is CASSLVVSGRDRGTDTQYF. CDR3 nucleotide sequence: TGTGCCAGCAGCTTGGTGGTTAGCGGGAGGGATCGAGGCACAGATACGCAGTATTTT. The chain combines TRBV5-6 with TRBJ2-3; TRBD2 agrees at 11 bases. CDR1 is SGHDT, CDR2 YYEEEE, per germline. The CDR3 runs to 19 residues. V dropped 0 bases and J dropped 1; count of bases not matched to a gene: 10.

The gene calls are TRBV4-1 and TRBJ1-2, with 9 nucleotides matching TRBD1. The length of the CDR3 is 15 residues. Germline loops: CDR1 MGHRA, CDR2 YSYEKL. V lost 3 bases to trimming and J lost 3 bases; unmatched junction nucleotides: 5. Written as DNA, the CDR3 is TGCGCCAGCAGCCAGGAAGACAGGGGGGACTATGGCTACACCTTC. Protein product: CASSQEDRGDYGYTF.

The rearrangement joins TRBV29-1 to TRBJ2-7; 11 bases agree with TRBD2. The V and J ends lost 5 bases and 2 bases, in that order; junction bases with no gene match: 8. Looked up from germline, CDR1 is SQVTM and CDR2 is ANQGSEA. CDR3 length: 15 residues. The CDR3 here is CSVRLAGTSAYEQYF. The CDR3 DNA sequence: TGCAGCGTTAGACTAGCGGGGACTAGTGCCTACGAGCAGTACTTC.

The V call is TRBV5-1, the J call TRBJ2-5, with D possibly matching TRBD2 (6 bases). V was clipped by 4 bases and J by 5 bases, with 9 bases between them. Germline assignment: CDR1 SGHRS and CDR2 YFSETQ. The CDR3 totals 12 residues. Here the CDR3 DNA reads TGCGCCAGCAGCCTAACTAGCGAGACCCAGTACTTC. As protein: CASSLTSETQYF. Full variable domain (missing parts from reference TRBV5-1 and TRBJ2-5): KAGVTQTPRYLIKTRGQQVTLSCSPISGHRSVSWYQQTPGQGLQFLFEYFSETQRNKGNFPGRFSGRQFSNSRSEMNVSTLELGDSALYLCASSLTSETQYFGPGTRLLVL.